This TCR beta chain was sequenced during a study of radiation and T cells in renal cell carcinoma. This CDR3 region has 20 residues. Losses at the gene ends were 6 bases for V and 0 bases for J; bases not matched to a gene: 21. The germline V gene encodes CDR1 MNHEY and CDR2 SMNVEV (reference sequence). TCRdb's table, derived via immunoSEQ multiplex PCR, lists solely in-frame clones and lacks some. Of approximately 90,000 clones detected, 75% to 90% appear once; the ten largest clones hold under 9.5%. Sample time point: baseline pretreatment blood. Treatment defined: 15 Gy SBRT to primary tumor, nephrectomy 4 weeks later.

The sample consisted of blood, taken from a patient whose treatment included radiotherapy and nephrectomy. The sequence was collected from a man between 45 and 60 years old with renal cell carcinoma. V usage is TRBV27 and J usage is TRBJ1-1; TRBD1 matches 8 bases. The CDR3: CASRGGRGPQLPYLNTEAFF. The CDR3 DNA is TGTGCCAGCAGGGGAGGCAGGGGGCCCCAACTCCCCTACCTGAACACTGAAGCTTTCTTT.